The TCR beta chain under discussion was sequenced for a study of blood T cell repertoires in COVID-19. At the level of the study: T cells, B-cell-depleted T cells, or PBMCs provided the cDNA or gDNA that served as material.

Trimming pared 0 bases from V and 2 bases from J, leaving 10 bases between. Germline V gene sequence: CDR1 LGHNA, CDR2 YSLEER. The CDR3 has 15 amino acids. Sequenced by immunoSEQ multiplex PCR; TCRdb stores in-frame clones only, minus some. The sample lists 52,000 or so clones; more than 90% were seen once. The gene calls are TRBV4-3 and TRBJ1-2; tentatively, D is TRBD1 (6 bases). The TCR comes from an elderly woman with acute or convalescent COVID-19. Sequenced material: peripheral blood. CDR3 sequence reads: CASSQENTGNYGYTF. The CDR3 bases are TGCGCCAGCAGCCAAGAAAATACAGGGAACTATGGCTACACCTTC.